Each of the 28 T cell receptor beta chains below was sequenced from the same sample in a study of regulatory T cells in long-lasting Graves disease. Time point given: newly diagnosed GD, antithyroid drugs for less than 3 months. TCR sequences were obtained from RNA taken from PBMCs. Construction of the TCR beta libraries employed iRepertoire HTBI primers in conjunction with Arm-PCR of CDR3 regions. TCRdb re-called the multiplex PCR reads with MiXCR, one entry per CDR3 protein. The sample includes 400,000 to 450,000 distinct CDR3 sequences, under 15% of them seen just once. This same sample was also taken into another study, of T cells in Graves' hyperthyroidism and ophthalmopathy.

Specimen: peripheral blood mononuclear cells (PBMCs), collected at new diagnosis, from a patient treated with antithyroid drugs. The origin of the receptors is a woman in her thirties with Graves disease.

The sample holds many counts of this clonotype. CDR3 amino acids: CASSPDGAGGYTF. CDR3 bases: TGTGCCAGCTCACCTGACGGGGCAGGTGGCTACACCTTC. The chain carries TRBV18 and TRBJ1-2; D may be TRBD1 (5 bases). Per the germline V gene, CDR1 is KGHSH and CDR2 is LQKENI. The V end was cut by 3 bases, the J end by 7 bases, with 12 bases between. CDR3 length: 13 amino acids.

There are many counts of this clonotype. The chain joins TRBV7-2 to TRBJ2-3; the D gene is possibly TRBD2 (5 bases). Trimming stripped 7 bases from V and 4 bases from J, with 15 bases between. Germline V lookup: CDR1 SGHTA, CDR2 FQGNSA. The CDR3 loop spans 14 amino acids. The CDR3 nucleotides read TGTGCCAGCACCAGGCGGGCCGGGGCAGATACGCAGTATTTT. Translated: CASTRRAGADTQYF.

This clonotype was recorded many times. This rearrangement joins TRBV7-2 to TRBJ1-2, with a possible D match to TRBD1 (6 bases). This CDR3 is built from 15 residues. The ends were cut back, 8 bases at V and 8 bases at J, with 24 bases in the middle. Looked up from germline, CDR1 is SGHTA and CDR2 is FQGNSA. The CDR3 nucleotides are TGTGCCAGCGGGGGGGGCCACCCTCGGGTGGGCGGCTACACCTTC. Protein sequence: CASGGGHPRVGGYTF.

The table lists this clonotype with many counts. The gene calls are TRBV29-1 and TRBJ2-5; 7 bases fit TRBD2. Trimming cost V 4 bases and J 5 bases; bases outside gene matches: 10. Per germline, CDR1 SQVTM and CDR2 ANQGSEA. The CDR3 sequence is 14 residues long. The CDR3 here is CSVVGRLALETQYF. The DNA of the CDR3 is TGCAGCGTTGTGGGCCGACTAGCATTGGAGACCCAGTACTTC.

The V and J genes are TRBV7-9 and TRBJ1-1; no firm D call. From germline, CDR1 is SEHNR and CDR2 FQNEAQ (reference sequence). V dropped 4 bases and J dropped 11 bases, with 17 bases sitting between them. This CDR3 has 13 amino acids. CDR3 sequence: CASSSGNSPVAFF. The CDR3 DNA reads as TGTGCCAGCAGCTCTGGGAACTCCCCCGTGGCTTTCTTT. The variable domain in full, with the rest retrieved from reference TRBV7-9 and TRBJ1-1, is DTGVSQNPRHKITKRGQNVTFRCDPISEHNRLYWYRQTLGQGPEFLTYFQNEAQLEKSRLLSDRFSAERPKGSFSTLEIQRTEQGDSAMYLCASSSGNSPVAFFGQGTRLTVV.

J is TRBJ2-2 and V is TRBV2, with D possibly matching TRBD2 (5 bases). The V gene's germline CDR1 is SNHLY and CDR2 FYNNEI. The V gene lost 10 bases and the J gene lost 4 bases, with 13 bases spanning the gap. This CDR3 has 13 residues. The CDR3 sequence is CATILVPTGELFF. The CDR3 DNA reads TGTGCCACAATACTAGTACCCACCGGGGAGCTGTTTTTT.

Concerning this clonotype: The conserved final phenylalanine or tryptophan is absent from the CDR3, which likely points to a read error. The chain carries TRBV6-1 and TRBJ2-1; D is undetermined. This CDR3 is 13 amino acids long. Looked up from germline, CDR1 is MNHNS and CDR2 is SASEGT. Deletions cut 6 bases from V and 4 bases from J, with 10 bases between. This CDR3 reads CASSHNGYNEQFL. In nucleotides, the CDR3 is TGTGCCAGCAGCCACAACGGGTACAATGAGCAGTTCCTC.

This clonotype has a count of ten or more. CDR3 sequence reads: CASSLDIGTSYEQYF. Here the CDR3 DNA reads TGCGCCAGCAGCTTGGATATCGGGACCTCCTACGAGCAGTACTTC. The V call is TRBV5-1, the J call TRBJ2-7, with D possibly called TRBD1 or TRBD2 (5 bases each). This CDR3 spans 15 amino acids. The ends were cut back, 0 bases at V and 0 bases at J, with 10 bases in the middle. The V gene's germline CDR1 is SGHRS and CDR2 YFSETQ.

The sample holds a few counts of this clonotype. This rearrangement joins TRBV6-4 to TRBJ1-6; no clear D. Germline-derived CDR1 and CDR2 are MRHNA and SNTAGT. The V end was cut by 4 bases, the J end by 5 bases, with 9 bases between. This CDR3 comprises 14 residues. The CDR3 sequence: CASSGAVDNSPLHF. Here the CDR3 DNA reads TGTGCCAGCAGTGGGGCGGTTGATAATTCACCCCTCCACTTT.

This clonotype occurred many times. J is TRBJ2-5 and V is TRBV3-1, with D possibly TRBD1 on 6 matching bases. V lost 8 bases to trimming and J lost 0 bases, with 13 bases between them. The CDR3 loop spans 14 amino acids. From germline, CDR1 is LGHDT and CDR2 YNNKEL (reference sequence). CDR3 residues: CASWDKPYQETQYF. In DNA form, the CDR3 reads TGTGCCAGCTGGGACAAACCGTACCAAGAGACCCAGTACTTC.

The chain recombines TRBV24-1 with TRBJ2-3, with D possibly matching TRBD1 (6 bases). V was cut by 3 bases and J by 0 bases, with 12 bases left in between. From germline, CDR1 is KGHDR and CDR2 SFDVKD. The CDR3 spans 16 residues. The CDR3 DNA reads TGTGCCACCAGTGATCCAGGGACATCTAGCACAGATACGCAGTATTTT. Translation gives CATSDPGTSSTDTQYF.

This clonotype was counted at least ten times. This CDR3 is CASSTRQGGIYEQYF. The DNA for the CDR3 is TGTGCCAGCAGCACCCGACAGGGGGGGATCTACGAGCAGTACTTC. The chain is built from TRBV13 and TRBJ2-7; 9 bases map to TRBD1. Germline lookup yields CDR1 PRHDT and CDR2 FYEKMQ (reference sequence). The length of the CDR3 is 15 residues. V trimming: 5 bases; J trimming: 3 bases; junction bases outside the gene matches: 8.

In its sample, this clonotype was seen a few times. V gene TRBV7-3 combines with J gene TRBJ1-2; D uncertain. Between the trimmed V and J ends, which lost 4 bases and 6 bases, there was a span of 15 bases. In germline, CDR1 is SGHTA, CDR2 FQGTGA. The CDR3 is 14 residues long. CDR3 sequence: CASSSRGGGDGYTF. The CDR3 nucleotides read TGTGCCAGCAGCTCGCGCGGAGGTGGCGATGGCTACACCTTC.

This clonotype showed up many times. This rearrangement joins TRBV6-5 to TRBJ1-3; D is uncertain. V lost 2 bases, J lost 0 bases, and 5 bases lay in between. CDR3 length: 14 amino acids. Per germline, CDR1 MNHEY and CDR2 SVGAGI. This CDR3 reads CASSYGFSGNTIYF. In nucleotides, the CDR3 is TGTGCCAGCAGTTACGGATTCTCTGGAAACACCATATATTTT.

There are a few counts of this clonotype. A single base separates this from a much larger clone, so it may be a read error. The rearrangement uses TRBV27 and TRBJ1-4; D is unclear. Germline CDR1 and CDR2: MNHEY and SMNVEV (reference sequence). The CDR3 sequence is 15 residues long. The CDR3 nucleotides read TGTGCCAGCAGTTTAACGGCCAGCGTACGTGAAGAACTGTTTTTT. Encoded protein: CASSLTASVREELFF.

This clonotype has at least ten counts. This rearrangement joins TRBV11-2 to TRBJ2-7, with TRBD1 matching over 7 bases. Germline V gene sequence: CDR1 SGHAT, CDR2 FQNNGV. This CDR3 contains 15 residues. V shed 5 bases and J 0 bases; nucleotides not matched to a gene: 7. The CDR3 region has the DNA TGTGCCAGCAGCCGGTACCGGGACAGCTCCTACGAGCAGTACTTC. This encodes CASSRYRDSSYEQYF.

The genes are TRBV5-1 and TRBJ2-1; TRBD2 aligns across 9 bases. Trimming took 1 base from V and 2 from J; bases not matched to a gene: 4. Germline assignment: CDR1 SGHRS and CDR2 YFSETQ. The CDR3 totals 16 residues. For the CDR3, the DNA is TGCGCCAGCAGCTTGCTGGCTAGCGGGACCTACAATGAGCAGTTCTTC. As protein: CASSLLASGTYNEQFF.

The chain joins TRBV2 to TRBJ2-7; 9 positions match TRBD2. The CDR3 loop spans 16 amino acids. After removal of 3 bases from V and 4 bases from J, the junction contained 10 bases not matched to a gene. Germline V gives CDR1 SNHLY, CDR2 FYNNEI. The CDR3 DNA follows: TGTGCCAGCAGTGACATTGGCTATAGCGGGAGATACGAGCAGTACTTC. Residues: CASSDIGYSGRYEQYF.

The table lists this clonotype with a few counts. The chain couples TRBV9 to TRBJ1-1, with D unresolved. Trimming removed 2 bases at V and 5 bases at J, with 13 bases between. Germline values: CDR1 SGDLS, CDR2 YYNGEE. The length of the CDR3 is 14 residues. The CDR3 region is CASSVQDGKTEAFF. In nucleotides, the CDR3 is TGTGCCAGCAGCGTCCAGGACGGTAAAACTGAAGCTTTCTTT.

The J gene is TRBJ1-3, the V gene TRBV7-6; TRBD1 is a possible D gene (5 bases). This CDR3 contains 16 residues. Trimming removed 2 bases from V and 2 bases from J, with 13 bases in between. CDR1 is SGHVS and CDR2 is FNYEAQ in the germline V gene. The chain's CDR3 is CASSLTGGETGNTIYF. The CDR3 coding sequence is TGTGCCAGCAGCTTAACTGGGGGTGAAACTGGAAACACCATATATTTT. The entire variable domain, with the rest obtained from reference TRBV7-6 and TRBJ1-3, is as follows: GAGVSQSPRYKVTKRGQDVALRCDPISGHVSLYWYRQALGQGPEFLTYFNYEAQQDKSGLPNDRFSAERPEGSISTLTIQRTEQRDSAMYRCASSLTGGETGNTIYFGEGSWLTVV.

This clonotype was counted only a few times. V and J are TRBV28 and TRBJ1-2; TRBD1 might be the D (5 bases). Germline CDR1 and CDR2: MDHEN and SYDVKM. V lost 4 bases to trimming and J lost 5 bases, with 20 bases between them. The CDR3 spans 16 residues. CDR3 loop: CASSSMGGGGHYGYTF. The CDR3 DNA follows: TGTGCCAGCAGTTCTATGGGGGGTGGCGGCCATTATGGCTACACCTTC.

This clonotype was observed at least ten times. The chain couples TRBV7-9 to TRBJ1-1, with D hard to call. V was clipped by 5 bases and J by 1 base, with 8 bases between them. Germline lookup yields CDR1 SEHNR and CDR2 FQNEAQ (reference sequence). The CDR3 spans 13 residues. As DNA, the CDR3 is TGTGCCAGCAGCAACCCGGAGAACACTGAAGCTTTCTTT. The encoded protein is CASSNPENTEAFF.

This rearrangement joins TRBV9 to TRBJ2-7; the D gene is possibly TRBD2 (6 bases). Trimming stripped 2 bases from V and 4 bases from J, with 13 bases between. The CDR3 contains 14 residues. Germline CDR1 is SGDLS and CDR2 is YYNGEE. The CDR3 region is CASSVYGSFYEQYF. The CDR3 DNA reads as TGTGCCAGCAGCGTTTACGGGAGCTTTTACGAGCAGTACTTC.

This clonotype was counted at least ten times. V and J are TRBV9 and TRBJ2-1, with D tentatively TRBD2 (5 bases). The germline gives CDR1 SGDLS, CDR2 YYNGEE. The CDR3 spans 14 residues. Trimming left V 3 bases short and J 3 bases short, with 10 bases between. As DNA, the CDR3 is TGTGCCAGCAGCGCTGGACTCCTCTACAATGAGCAGTTCTTC. Protein sequence: CASSAGLLYNEQFF.

This clonotype occurred many times. This chain links TRBV27 with TRBJ2-7; 8 nucleotides agree with TRBD1. CDR1 is MNHEY and CDR2 is SMNVEV in the germline V gene (reference sequence). With 5 bases clipped from V and 7 bases from J, the junction kept 7 bases outside the gene matches. The CDR3 length is 13 residues. CDR3 sequence: CASSRAGGREQYF. The CDR3 nucleotides are TGTGCCAGCAGTCGAGCAGGGGGCCGAGAGCAGTACTTC.

In its sample, this clonotype was seen many times. A junction end diverges from the germline sequence, so it may reflect a read error. The chain recombines TRBV2 with TRBJ1-1; D call uncertain. Germline lookup yields CDR1 SNHLY and CDR2 FYNNEI. The CDR3 has 13 residues. The CDR3 bases are TGTGCCAGCAGTGAAAGGACGGAGACTGAAACTTTCTTT. Translating it yields CASSERTETETFF.

This chain connects TRBV6-9 to TRBJ2-7; D is perhaps TRBD2 (6 bases). The CDR3 consists of 18 residues. Germline-derived CDR1 and CDR2 are MNHGY and SVAAGI. V dropped 3 bases and J dropped 3 bases, with 24 bases sitting between them. CDR3 nucleotide sequence: TGTGCCAGCAGTTACCCTTGGGACTCCAGCTCGGGCCACTACGAGCAGTACTTC. It specifies CASSYPWDSSSGHYEQYF.

This clonotype was detected ten times or more. This sequence joins TRBV11-3 and TRBJ2-1; no reliable D call. Germline V gene lookup returns CDR1 SGHNT and CDR2 YENEEA. V was cut by 1 base and J by 6 bases, with 10 bases left in between. CDR3 size: 14 residues. This CDR3 reads CASSLVMGLNEQFF. CDR3 in DNA: TGTGCCAGCAGCTTAGTTATGGGCCTCAATGAGCAGTTCTTC.